The clone carrying this T cell receptor (beta chain) turned up a few times. Its antigen is currently unknown. The entry originates in a study of a mutant IDH1 vaccine in newly diagnosed glioma. Study as a whole: Patients began vaccination 4-6 weeks after radiotherapy alone, or with temozolomide cycles. A roughly 62% male, 37.5% female split and a mean age of 40.4 years characterized treated patients. Receipt of radiotherapy, temozolomide, or both preceded the study, and most received both.

Repertoires were generated with immunoSEQ multiplex PCR, while TCRdb's copy carries only in-frame clones and drops some. This sample has about 23,000 clones, with 80% to 85% found just once. The germline CDR1 and CDR2 sequences are SGHDT and YYEEEE. V was trimmed by 4 bases and J by 0 bases, leaving 19 bases between them. CDR3 length equals 17 residues. This sample's time point: week 47, end of study. Doses consisted of 300 ug of mutant IDH1 20-mer peptide each, paired with topical imiquimod. Study conclusions and caveats: There seemed to be no relation between pseudoprogression and changes in top peripheral T cell clonotypes.

This TCR was sampled from a man aged 35 to 55 with glioma. The sample in question was PBMCs, obtained from a glioma patient whose treatment included an IDH1 peptide vaccine. The chain carries TRBV5-6 and TRBJ1-1; no definite D call. CDR3 sequence reads: CASSNEGRWFMNTEAFF. Here the CDR3 DNA reads TGTGCCAGCAGCAACGAGGGCAGGTGGTTCATGAACACTGAAGCTTTCTTT.